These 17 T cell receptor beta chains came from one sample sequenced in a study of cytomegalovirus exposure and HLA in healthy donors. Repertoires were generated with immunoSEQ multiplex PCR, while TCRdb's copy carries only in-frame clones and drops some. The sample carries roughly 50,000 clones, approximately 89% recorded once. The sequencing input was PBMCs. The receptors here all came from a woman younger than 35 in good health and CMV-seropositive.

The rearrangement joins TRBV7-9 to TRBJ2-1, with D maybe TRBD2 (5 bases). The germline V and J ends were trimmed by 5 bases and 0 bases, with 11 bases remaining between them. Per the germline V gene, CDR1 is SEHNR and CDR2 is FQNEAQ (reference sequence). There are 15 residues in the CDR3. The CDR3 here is CASSPAGVSYNEQFF. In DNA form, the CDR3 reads TGTGCCAGCAGCCCCGCCGGGGTCTCCTACAATGAGCAGTTCTTC.

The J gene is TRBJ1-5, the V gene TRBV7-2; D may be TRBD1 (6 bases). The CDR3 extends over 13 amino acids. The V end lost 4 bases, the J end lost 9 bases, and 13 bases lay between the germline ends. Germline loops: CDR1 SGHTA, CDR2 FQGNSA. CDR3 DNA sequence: TGTGCCAGCAGCTCGTATACAGGGACGCCCCAGCATTTT. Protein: CASSSYTGTPQHF.

The CDR3 sequence is CATSRDLVGSGGEKLFF. Here the CDR3 DNA reads TGTGCCACCAGCAGAGACCTAGTCGGCTCGGGTGGAGAAAAACTGTTTTTT. V is TRBV15 and J is TRBJ1-4; D is ambiguous. This CDR3 has 17 amino acids. Trimming pared 0 bases from V and 8 bases from J, leaving 19 bases between. Germline CDR1 reads LNHNV; CDR2 reads YYDKDF (reference sequence).

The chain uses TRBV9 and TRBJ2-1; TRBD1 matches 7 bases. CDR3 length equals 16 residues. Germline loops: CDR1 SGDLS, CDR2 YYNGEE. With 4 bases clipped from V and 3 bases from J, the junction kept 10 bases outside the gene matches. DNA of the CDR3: TGTGCCAGCAGCATAAGACAGGGAAGGAGCTACAATGAGCAGTTCTTC. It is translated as CASSIRQGRSYNEQFF. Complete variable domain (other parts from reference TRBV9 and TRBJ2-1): DSGVTQTPKHLITATGQRVTLRCSPRSGDLSVYWYQQSLDQGLQFLIQYYNGEERAKGNILERFSAQQFPDLHSELNLSSLELGDSALYFCASSIRQGRSYNEQFFGPGTRLTVL.

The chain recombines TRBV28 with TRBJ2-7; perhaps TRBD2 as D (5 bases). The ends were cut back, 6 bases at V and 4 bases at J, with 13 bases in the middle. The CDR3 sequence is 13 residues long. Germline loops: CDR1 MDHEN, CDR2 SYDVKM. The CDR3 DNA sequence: TGTGCCAGCAGCCCCCTTGGGAGTTACGAGCAGTACTTC. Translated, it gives CASSPLGSYEQYF.

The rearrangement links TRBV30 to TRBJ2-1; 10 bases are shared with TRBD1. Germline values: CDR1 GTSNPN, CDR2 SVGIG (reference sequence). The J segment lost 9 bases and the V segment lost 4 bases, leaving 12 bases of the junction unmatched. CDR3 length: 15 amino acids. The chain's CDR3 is CAWKRVGTGVVEQFF. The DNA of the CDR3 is TGTGCCTGGAAAAGGGTCGGGACAGGGGTTGTTGAGCAGTTCTTC.

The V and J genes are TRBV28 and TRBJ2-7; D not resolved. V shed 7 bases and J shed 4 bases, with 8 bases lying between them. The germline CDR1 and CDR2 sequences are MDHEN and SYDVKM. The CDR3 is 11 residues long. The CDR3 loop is CASISAYEQYF. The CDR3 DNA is TGTGCCAGCATAAGCGCATACGAGCAGTACTTC.

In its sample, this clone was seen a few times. The CDR3: CASRGVRPDRGSLYEQYF. DNA of the CDR3: TGTGCCAGCAGGGGGGTGCGGCCTGACAGGGGTTCCCTCTACGAGCAGTACTTC. The V and J genes are TRBV11-2 and TRBJ2-7; 8 bases are shared with TRBD1. The CDR3 runs 18 residues. Germline CDR1 and CDR2: SGHAT and FQNNGV. V shed 6 bases and J 3 bases; nucleotides not matched to a gene: 19. Using reference TRBV11-2 and TRBJ2-7 for the parts outside the CDR3, the full variable domain is EAGVAQSPRYKIIEKRQSVAFWCNPISGHATLYWYQQILGQGPKLLIQFQNNGVVDDSQLPKDRFSAERLKGVDSTLKIQPAKLEDSAVYLCASRGVRPDRGSLYEQYFGPGTRLTVT.

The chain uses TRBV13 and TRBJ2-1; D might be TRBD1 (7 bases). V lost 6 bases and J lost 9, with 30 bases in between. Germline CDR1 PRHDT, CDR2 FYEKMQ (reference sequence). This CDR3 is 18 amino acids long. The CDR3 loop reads CASRNAPTTGAPGGEQFF. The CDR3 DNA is TGTGCCAGCAGAAATGCCCCCACCACAGGGGCGCCCGGGGGTGAGCAGTTCTTC.

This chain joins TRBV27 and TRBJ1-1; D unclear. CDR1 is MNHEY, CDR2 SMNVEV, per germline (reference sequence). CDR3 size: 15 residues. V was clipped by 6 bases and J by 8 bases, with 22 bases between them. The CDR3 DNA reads TGTGCCAGCAGGGAGTATATTGCGCCTGCCTGGGAAGCTTTCTTT. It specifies CASREYIAPAWEAFF.

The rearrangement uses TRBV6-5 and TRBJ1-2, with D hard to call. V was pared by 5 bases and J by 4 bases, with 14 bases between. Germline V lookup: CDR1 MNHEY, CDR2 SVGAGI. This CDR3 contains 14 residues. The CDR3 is CASSDGTATYGYTF. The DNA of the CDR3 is TGTGCCAGCAGTGACGGCACAGCCACCTATGGCTACACCTTC.

The CDR3 loop is CASSFRSLYF. For the CDR3, the DNA is TGTGCCAGCAGCTTTCGGTCCTTATATTTT. The chain employs TRBV21-1 and TRBJ1-3. TRBV21-1 corresponds to a pseudogene. This CDR3 has 10 residues.

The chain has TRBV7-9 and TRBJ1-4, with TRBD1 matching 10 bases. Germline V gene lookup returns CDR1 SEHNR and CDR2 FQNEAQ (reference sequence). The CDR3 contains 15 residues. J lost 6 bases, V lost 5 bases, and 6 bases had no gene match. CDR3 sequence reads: CASSLPGQGYEKLFF. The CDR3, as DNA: TGTGCCAGCAGCCTTCCGGGACAGGGGTATGAAAAACTGTTTTTT.

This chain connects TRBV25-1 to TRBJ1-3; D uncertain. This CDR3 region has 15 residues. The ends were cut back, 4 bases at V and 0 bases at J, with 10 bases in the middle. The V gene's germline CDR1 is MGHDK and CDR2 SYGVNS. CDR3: CASSAQASSGNTIYF. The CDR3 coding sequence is TGTGCCAGCAGTGCGCAGGCGAGCTCTGGAAACACCATATATTTT. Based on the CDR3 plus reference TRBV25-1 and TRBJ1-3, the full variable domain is EADIYQTPRYLVIGTGKKITLECSQTMGHDKMYWYQQDPGMELHLIHYSYGVNSTEKGDLSSESTVSRIRTEHFPLTLESARPSHTSQYLCASSAQASSGNTIYFGEGSWLTVV.

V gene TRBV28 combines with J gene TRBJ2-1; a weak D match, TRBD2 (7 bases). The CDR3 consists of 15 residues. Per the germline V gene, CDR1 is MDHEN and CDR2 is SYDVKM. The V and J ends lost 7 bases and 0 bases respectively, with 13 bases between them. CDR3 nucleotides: TGTGCCAGCACGGGGGGCCTCTCCTCCTACAATGAGCAGTTCTTC. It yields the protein CASTGGLSSYNEQFF. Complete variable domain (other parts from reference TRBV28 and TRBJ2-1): DVKVTQSSRYLVKRTGEKVFLECVQDMDHENMFWYRQDPGLGLRLIYFSYDVKMKEKGDIPEGYSVSREKKERFSLILESASTNQTSMYLCASTGGLSSYNEQFFGPGTRLTVL.

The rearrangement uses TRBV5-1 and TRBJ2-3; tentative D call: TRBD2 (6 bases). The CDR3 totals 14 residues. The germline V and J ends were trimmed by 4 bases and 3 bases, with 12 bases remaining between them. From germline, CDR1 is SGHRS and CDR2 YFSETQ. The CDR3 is CASSTRAGTDTQYF. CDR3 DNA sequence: TGCGCCAGCAGCACCCGGGCGGGGACAGATACGCAGTATTTT. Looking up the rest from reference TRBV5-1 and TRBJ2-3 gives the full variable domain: KAGVTQTPRYLIKTRGQQVTLSCSPISGHRSVSWYQQTPGQGLQFLFEYFSETQRNKGNFPGRFSGRQFSNSRSEMNVSTLELGDSALYLCASSTRAGTDTQYFGPGTRLTVL.

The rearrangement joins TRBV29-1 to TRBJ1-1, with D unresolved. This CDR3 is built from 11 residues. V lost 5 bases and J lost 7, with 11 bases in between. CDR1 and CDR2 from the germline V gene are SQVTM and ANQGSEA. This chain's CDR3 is CSVSTGNEAFF. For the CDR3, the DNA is TGCAGCGTTTCCACGGGGAATGAAGCTTTCTTT.